This TCR beta chain was identified in a study of T cell responses to AZD1222 COVID-19 vaccine. Note on this clone: The antigen is undetermined.

Method: immunoSEQ multiplex PCR; TCRdb's copy keeps in-frame clones and lacks some. The sample consists of roughly 80,000 clones, roughly 86% of them appearing once. Germline lookup yields CDR1 SGHAT and CDR2 FQNNGV. The V end was cut by 1 base, the J end by 7 bases, with 10 bases between. This CDR3 region has 13 residues. Notes on the study in general: Most donors were white British and more were female, and clonal diversity was possibly underestimated. Only a handful of AZD1222 recipients were seropositive at baseline. Across spike, vaccine-associated CD4 TCRs were found, dominant at 160-218 and 743-854.

Here the sequenced sample was peripheral blood, taken on day 0 of MenACWY control vaccination. This clonotype was sampled from an adult in good health. The chain carries TRBV11-2 and TRBJ1-2; no reliable D call. This CDR3 reads CASSLVSTSGYTF. The CDR3 nucleotides are TGTGCCAGCAGCTTAGTGTCGACCTCTGGCTACACCTTC.